This entry describes one T cell receptor (beta chain). Its antigen is unknown. The germline V gene encodes CDR1 SEHNR and CDR2 FQNEAQ (reference sequence). CDR3 size: 14 residues. Triplicates of 300,000 or so cells were sorted from each CD8+ T cell subset. The libraries of TRB cDNA were constructed through 5' RACE using UMI labels. TCRdb re-called the 5' RACE reads and shows each CDR3 protein once, DNA omitted. Found here are over 35,000 distinct CDR3 sequences; the top ten clones hold about 2.5%. These data are taken from a study of CXCR3-negative and CXCR3-positive naive CD8 T cells. Whole-study results and caveats: TRB CDR3 properties indicated TCR strength, while surface CD5 was similar across naive subsets. Most assays used freshly isolated PBMCs, as cryopreservation partially reduced CXCR3. Compared with CXCR3-negative naive cells, CXCR3-positive naive cells showed more hydrophobic TRB CDR3s.

This clonotype was sampled from a human donor in good health. Some clones in this sample may be carry-over from other donors' samples. The sequenced material came from naive CXCR3- CD8+ T cells from blood. Subset denoted: CD45RO-CCR7+CD27+CD95- naive CD8+ T cells lacking CXCR3 (TNR3-). This chain uses TRBV7-9 with TRBJ2-7; TCRdb names TRBD1, which stays unverified in the absence of DNA. This CDR3 is CASSLEGRGYEQYF.